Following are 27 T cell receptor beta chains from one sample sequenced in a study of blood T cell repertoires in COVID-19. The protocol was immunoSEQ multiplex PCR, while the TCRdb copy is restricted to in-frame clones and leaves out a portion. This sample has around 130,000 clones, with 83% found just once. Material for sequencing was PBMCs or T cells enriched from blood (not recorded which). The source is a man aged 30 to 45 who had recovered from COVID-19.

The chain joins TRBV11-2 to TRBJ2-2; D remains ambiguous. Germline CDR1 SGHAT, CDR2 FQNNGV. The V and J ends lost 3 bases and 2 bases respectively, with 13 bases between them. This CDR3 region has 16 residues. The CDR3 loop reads CASSFFNPDNTGELFF. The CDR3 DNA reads TGTGCCAGCAGCTTTTTTAATCCAGATAACACCGGGGAGCTGTTTTTT.

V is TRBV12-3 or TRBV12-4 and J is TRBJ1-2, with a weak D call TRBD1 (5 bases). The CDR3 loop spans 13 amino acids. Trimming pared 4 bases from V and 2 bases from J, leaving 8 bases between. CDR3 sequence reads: CASSWTPNYGYTF. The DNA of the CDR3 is TGTGCCAGCAGTTGGACACCAAACTATGGCTACACCTTC.

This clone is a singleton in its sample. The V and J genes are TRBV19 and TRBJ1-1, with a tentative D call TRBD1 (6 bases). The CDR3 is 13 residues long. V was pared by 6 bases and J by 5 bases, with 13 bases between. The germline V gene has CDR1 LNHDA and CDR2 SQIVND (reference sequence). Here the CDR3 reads CASRTGPRTEAFF. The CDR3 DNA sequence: TGTGCCAGTAGGACAGGACCTAGGACTGAAGCTTTCTTT.

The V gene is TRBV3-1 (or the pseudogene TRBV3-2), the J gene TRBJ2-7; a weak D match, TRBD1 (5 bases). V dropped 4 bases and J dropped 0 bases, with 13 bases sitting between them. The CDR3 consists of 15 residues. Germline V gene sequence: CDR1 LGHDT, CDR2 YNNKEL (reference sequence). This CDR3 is CASSPREQGSYEQYF. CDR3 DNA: TGTGCCAGCAGCCCCCGTGAGCAGGGCTCCTACGAGCAGTACTTC.

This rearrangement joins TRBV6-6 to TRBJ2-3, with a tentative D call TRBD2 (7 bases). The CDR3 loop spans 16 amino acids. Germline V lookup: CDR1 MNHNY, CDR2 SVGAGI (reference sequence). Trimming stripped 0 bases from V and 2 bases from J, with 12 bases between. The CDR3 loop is CASSYSGGRSTDTQYF. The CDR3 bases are TGTGCCAGCAGTTACTCGGGGGGGCGCTCCACAGATACGCAGTATTTT.

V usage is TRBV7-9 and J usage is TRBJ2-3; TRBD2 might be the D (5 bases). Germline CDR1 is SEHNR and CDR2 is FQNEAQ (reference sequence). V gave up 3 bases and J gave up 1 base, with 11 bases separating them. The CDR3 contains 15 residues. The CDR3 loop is CASSFPNGGTDTQYF. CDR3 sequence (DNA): TGTGCCAGCAGCTTCCCGAACGGGGGCACAGATACGCAGTATTTT.

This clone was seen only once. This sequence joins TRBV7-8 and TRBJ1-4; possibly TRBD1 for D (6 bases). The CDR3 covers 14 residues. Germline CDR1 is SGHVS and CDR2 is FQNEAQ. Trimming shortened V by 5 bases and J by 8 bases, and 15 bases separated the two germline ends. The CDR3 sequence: CASSLGTGQEKLFF. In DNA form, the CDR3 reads TGTGCCAGCAGCCTCGGAACAGGGCAGGAAAAACTGTTTTTT. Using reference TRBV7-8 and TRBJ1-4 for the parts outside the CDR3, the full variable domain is GAGVSQSPRYKVAKRGQDVALRCDPISGHVSLFWYQQALGQGPEFLTYFQNEAQLDKSGLPSDRFFAERPEGSVSTLKIQRTQQEDSAVYLCASSLGTGQEKLFFGSGTQLSVL.

CDR3 in amino acids: CASSQVALRGGLGETQYF. The CDR3 region has the DNA TGTGCCAGCAGCCAAGTGGCGTTGCGCGGGGGATTAGGAGAGACCCAGTACTTC. The chain carries TRBV4-2 and TRBJ2-5, with 7 bases matching TRBD2. V trimming: 1 base; J trimming: 4 bases; junction bases outside the gene matches: 15. The CDR3 sequence is 18 residues long. Germline V gene sequence: CDR1 LGHNA, CDR2 YNFKEQ.

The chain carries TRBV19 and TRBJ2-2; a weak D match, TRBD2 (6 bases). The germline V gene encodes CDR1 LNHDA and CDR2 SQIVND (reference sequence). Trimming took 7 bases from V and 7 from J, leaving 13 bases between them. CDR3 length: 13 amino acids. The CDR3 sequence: CASTTRGGGELFF. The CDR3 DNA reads TGTGCCAGTACCACGCGGGGTGGCGGGGAGCTGTTTTTT.

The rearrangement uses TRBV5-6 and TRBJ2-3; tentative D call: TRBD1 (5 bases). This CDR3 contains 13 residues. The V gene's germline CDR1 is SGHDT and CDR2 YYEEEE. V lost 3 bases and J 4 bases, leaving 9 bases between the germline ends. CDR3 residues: CASSSQGADTQYF. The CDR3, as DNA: TGTGCCAGCAGCTCCCAGGGCGCAGATACGCAGTATTTT.

This chain's CDR3 is CASSQGTRTDTQYF. The DNA for the CDR3 is TGTGCCAGCAGCCAAGGGACTCGCACAGATACGCAGTATTTT. J is TRBJ2-3 and V is TRBV7-9; weak D call: TRBD2 (6 bases). This CDR3 contains 14 residues. V was clipped by 5 bases and J by 1 base, with 10 bases between them. Germline values: CDR1 SEHNR, CDR2 FQNEAQ (reference sequence).

This CDR3 is CASSRGTDTQYF. CDR3 DNA: TGTGCCAGCAGCAGGGGTACAGATACGCAGTATTTT. V and J are TRBV9 and TRBJ2-3; D is possibly TRBD1 (5 bases). V gave up 4 bases and J gave up 3 bases, with 6 bases separating them. From germline, CDR1 is SGDLS and CDR2 YYNGEE. CDR3 length: 12 amino acids.

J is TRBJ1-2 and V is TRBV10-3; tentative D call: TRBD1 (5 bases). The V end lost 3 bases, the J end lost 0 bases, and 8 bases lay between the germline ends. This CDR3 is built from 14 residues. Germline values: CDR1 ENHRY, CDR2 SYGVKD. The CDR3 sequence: CAISEIQANYGYTF. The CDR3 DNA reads TGTGCCATCAGTGAAATACAGGCTAACTATGGCTACACCTTC.

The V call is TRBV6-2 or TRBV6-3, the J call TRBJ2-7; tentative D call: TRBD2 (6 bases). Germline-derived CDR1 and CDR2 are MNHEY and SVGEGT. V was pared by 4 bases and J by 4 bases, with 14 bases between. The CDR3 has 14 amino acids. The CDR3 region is CASSFGGELYEQYF. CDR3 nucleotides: TGTGCCAGCAGTTTCGGGGGAGAACTTTACGAGCAGTACTTC.

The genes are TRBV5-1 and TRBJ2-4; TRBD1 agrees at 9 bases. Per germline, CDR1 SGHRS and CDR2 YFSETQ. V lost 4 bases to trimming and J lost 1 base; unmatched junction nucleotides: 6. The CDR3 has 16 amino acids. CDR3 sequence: CASSQTGGDAKNIQYF. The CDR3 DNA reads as TGCGCCAGCAGCCAAACAGGGGGCGATGCCAAAAACATTCAGTACTTC. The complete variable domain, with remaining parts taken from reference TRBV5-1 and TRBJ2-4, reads KAGVTQTPRYLIKTRGQQVTLSCSPISGHRSVSWYQQTPGQGLQFLFEYFSETQRNKGNFPGRFSGRQFSNSRSEMNVSTLELGDSALYLCASSQTGGDAKNIQYFGAGTRLSVL.

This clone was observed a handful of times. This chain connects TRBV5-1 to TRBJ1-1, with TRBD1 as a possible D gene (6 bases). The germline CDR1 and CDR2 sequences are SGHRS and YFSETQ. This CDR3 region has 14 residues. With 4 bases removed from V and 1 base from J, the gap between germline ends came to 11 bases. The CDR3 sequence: CASSDRLGNTEAFF. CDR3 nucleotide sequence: TGCGCCAGCAGCGACAGGCTTGGGAACACTGAAGCTTTCTTT.

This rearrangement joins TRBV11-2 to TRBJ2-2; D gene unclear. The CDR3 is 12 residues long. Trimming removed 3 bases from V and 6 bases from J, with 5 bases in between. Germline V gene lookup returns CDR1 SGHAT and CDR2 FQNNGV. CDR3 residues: CASSFSAGELFF. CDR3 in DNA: TGTGCCAGCAGCTTTAGTGCCGGGGAGCTGTTTTTT.

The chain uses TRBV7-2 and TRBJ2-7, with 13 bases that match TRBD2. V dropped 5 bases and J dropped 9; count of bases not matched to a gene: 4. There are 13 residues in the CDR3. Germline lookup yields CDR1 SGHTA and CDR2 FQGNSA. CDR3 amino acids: CASSVGLAGLQYF. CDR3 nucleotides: TGTGCCAGCAGCGTGGGACTAGCGGGACTGCAGTACTTC.

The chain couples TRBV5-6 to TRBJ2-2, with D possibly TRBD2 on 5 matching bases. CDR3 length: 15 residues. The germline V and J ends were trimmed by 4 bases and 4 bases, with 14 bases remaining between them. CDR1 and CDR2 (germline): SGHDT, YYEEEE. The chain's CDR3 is CASSPGIRGTGELFF. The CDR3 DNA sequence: TGTGCCAGCAGCCCGGGGATCCGGGGCACCGGGGAGCTGTTTTTT.

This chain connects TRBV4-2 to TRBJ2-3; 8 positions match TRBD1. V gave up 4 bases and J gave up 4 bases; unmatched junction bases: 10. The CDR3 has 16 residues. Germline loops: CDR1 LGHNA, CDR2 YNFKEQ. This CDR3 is CASSRPGQVGADTQYF. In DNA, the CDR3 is TGTGCCAGCAGCCGACCGGGACAGGTTGGAGCAGATACGCAGTATTTT.

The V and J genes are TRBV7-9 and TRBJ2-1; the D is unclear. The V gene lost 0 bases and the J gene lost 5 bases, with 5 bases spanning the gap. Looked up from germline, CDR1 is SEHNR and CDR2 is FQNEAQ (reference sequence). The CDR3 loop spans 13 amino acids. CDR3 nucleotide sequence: TGTGCCAGCAGCTTAGCACACAACAATGAGCAGTTCTTC. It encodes CASSLAHNNEQFF.

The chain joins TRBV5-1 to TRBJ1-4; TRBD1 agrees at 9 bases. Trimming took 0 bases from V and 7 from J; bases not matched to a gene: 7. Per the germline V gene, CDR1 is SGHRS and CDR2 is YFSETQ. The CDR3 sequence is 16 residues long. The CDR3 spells CASSLASGTGSEKLFF. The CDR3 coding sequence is TGCGCCAGCAGCTTGGCCTCGGGGACAGGGTCTGAAAAACTGTTTTTT.

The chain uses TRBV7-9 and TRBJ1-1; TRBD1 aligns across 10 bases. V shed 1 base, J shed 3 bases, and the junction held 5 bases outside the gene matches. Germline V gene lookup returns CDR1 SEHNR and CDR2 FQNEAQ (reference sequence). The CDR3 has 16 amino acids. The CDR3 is CASSLVGGTGDTEAFF. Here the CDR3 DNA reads TGTGCCAGCAGCTTAGTGGGCGGGACAGGGGACACTGAAGCTTTCTTT.

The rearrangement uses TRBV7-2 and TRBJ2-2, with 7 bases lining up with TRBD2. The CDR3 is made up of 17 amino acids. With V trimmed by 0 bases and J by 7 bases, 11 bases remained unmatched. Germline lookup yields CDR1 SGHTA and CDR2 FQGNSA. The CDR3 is CASSLAPGGRVGGELFF. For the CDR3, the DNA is TGTGCCAGCAGCTTAGCGCCCGGGGGGAGGGTTGGCGGGGAGCTGTTTTTT.

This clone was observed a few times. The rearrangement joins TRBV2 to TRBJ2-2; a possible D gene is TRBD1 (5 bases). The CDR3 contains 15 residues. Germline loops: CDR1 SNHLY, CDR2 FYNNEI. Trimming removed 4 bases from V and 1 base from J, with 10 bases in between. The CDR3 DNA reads TGTGCCAGCAGTGGGGCAGGGCGGAACACCGGGGAGCTGTTTTTT. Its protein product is CASSGAGRNTGELFF.

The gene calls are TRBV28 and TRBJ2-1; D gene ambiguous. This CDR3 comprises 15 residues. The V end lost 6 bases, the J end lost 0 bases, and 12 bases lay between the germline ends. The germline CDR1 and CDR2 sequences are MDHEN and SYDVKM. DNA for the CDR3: TGTGCCAGCAGACCCCCACTGAGCTCCTACAATGAGCAGTTCTTC. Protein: CASRPPLSSYNEQFF.

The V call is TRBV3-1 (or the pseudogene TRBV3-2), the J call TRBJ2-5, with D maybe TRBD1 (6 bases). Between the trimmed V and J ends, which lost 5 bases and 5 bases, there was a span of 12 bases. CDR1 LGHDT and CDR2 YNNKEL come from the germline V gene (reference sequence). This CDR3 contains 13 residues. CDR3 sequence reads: CASSVSRGETQYF. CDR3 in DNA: TGTGCCAGCAGCGTCAGCAGGGGTGAGACCCAGTACTTC.